This T cell receptor (beta chain) was sequenced during a study of T cell responses to AZD1222 COVID-19 vaccine. Study findings and constraints: Clonal diversity may have been underestimated, and the donors were mostly white British, with more females than males. Baseline serostatus was positive in only six AZD1222 recipients. Sampling captured repertoires only after the peak T cell response.

This clone was recorded only once. Its antigen remains unidentified. The repertoire was sequenced with immunoSEQ multiplex PCR; TCRdb's copy has only in-frame clones and lacks some. The sample carries roughly 160,000 clones, around 92% recorded once. This sequence was found in an adult in good health. The sequences come from peripheral blood, collected on day 0 of MenACWY control vaccination.

The CDR3 coding sequence is TGTGCCTGGAGTGTTAGAGGTCGAAGAGGAACAGATACGCAGTATTTT. This encodes CAWSVRGRRGTDTQYF. The rearrangement joins TRBV30 to TRBJ2-3; D call uncertain. The CDR3 is 16 amino acids. Trimming took 0 bases from V and 3 from J, leaving 16 bases between them. Germline values: CDR1 GTSNPN, CDR2 SVGIG (reference sequence).